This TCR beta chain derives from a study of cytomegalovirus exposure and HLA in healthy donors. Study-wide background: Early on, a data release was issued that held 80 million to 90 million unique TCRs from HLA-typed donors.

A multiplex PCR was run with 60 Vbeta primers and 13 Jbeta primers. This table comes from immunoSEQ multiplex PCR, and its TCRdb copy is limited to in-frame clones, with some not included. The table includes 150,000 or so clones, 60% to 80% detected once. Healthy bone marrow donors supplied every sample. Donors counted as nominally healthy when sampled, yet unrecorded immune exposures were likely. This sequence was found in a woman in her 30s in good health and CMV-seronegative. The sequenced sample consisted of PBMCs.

The CDR3 bases are TGTGCCAGTAGTCCCCACCCCGGGACAGGGGGCTCACCCCTCCACTTT. It codes for CASSPHPGTGGSPLHF. The chain combines TRBV19 with TRBJ1-6; 12 bases are shared with TRBD1. Trimming removed 5 bases from V and 10 bases from J; junction bases left unmatched: 9. Germline V lookup: CDR1 LNHDA, CDR2 SQIVND (reference sequence). CDR3 length equals 16 residues.